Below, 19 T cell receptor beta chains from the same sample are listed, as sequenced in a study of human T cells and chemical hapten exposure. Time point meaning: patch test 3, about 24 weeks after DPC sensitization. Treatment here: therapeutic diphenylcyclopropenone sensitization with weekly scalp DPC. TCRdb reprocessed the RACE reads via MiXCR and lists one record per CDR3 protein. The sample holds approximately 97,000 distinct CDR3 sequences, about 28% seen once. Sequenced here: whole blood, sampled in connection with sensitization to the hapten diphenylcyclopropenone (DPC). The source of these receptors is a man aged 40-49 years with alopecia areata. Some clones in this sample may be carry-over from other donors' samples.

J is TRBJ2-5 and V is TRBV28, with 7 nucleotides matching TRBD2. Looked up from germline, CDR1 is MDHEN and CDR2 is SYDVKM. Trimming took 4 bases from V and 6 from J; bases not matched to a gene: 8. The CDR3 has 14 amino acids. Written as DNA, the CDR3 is TGTGCCAGCAGTTCTGAGACTAGCTGGAAGACCCAGTACTTC. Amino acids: CASSSETSWKTQYF.

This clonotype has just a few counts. The CDR3 coding sequence is TGTGCCAGCAGTTTACGGTCCCTAGCGGGGGCCCAGGAGACCCAGTACTTC. Translation gives CASSLRSLAGAQETQYF. The chain is built from TRBV12-3 or TRBV12-4 and TRBJ2-5, with 10 nucleotides matching TRBD2. Germline trimming cut 2 bases from V and 5 bases from J; bases unmatched to any gene: 11. There are 17 residues in the CDR3.

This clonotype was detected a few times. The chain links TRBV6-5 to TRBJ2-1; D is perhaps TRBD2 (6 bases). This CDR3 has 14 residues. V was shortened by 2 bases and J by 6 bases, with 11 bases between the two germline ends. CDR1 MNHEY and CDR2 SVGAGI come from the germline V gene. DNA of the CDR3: TGTGCCAGCAGTTACACGGGAGTGGGCAATGAGCAGTTCTTC. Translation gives CASSYTGVGNEQFF.

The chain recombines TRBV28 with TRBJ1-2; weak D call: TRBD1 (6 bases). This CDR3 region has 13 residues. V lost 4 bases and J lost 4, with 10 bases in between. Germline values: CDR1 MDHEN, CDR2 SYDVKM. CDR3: CASSWDIVYGYTF. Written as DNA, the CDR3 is TGTGCCAGCAGTTGGGACATTGTCTATGGCTACACCTTC.

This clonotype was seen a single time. The CDR3 loop is CASNRGGGYEQYF. CDR3 in DNA: TGTGCCAGCAACCGAGGGGGGGGGTACGAGCAGTACTTC. This chain connects TRBV6-5 to TRBJ2-7, with a weak D call TRBD2 (7 bases). Germline V lookup: CDR1 MNHEY, CDR2 SVGAGI. V was trimmed by 7 bases and J by 4 bases, leaving 14 bases between them. This CDR3 has 13 residues.

This CDR3 is CASSWELSTDTQYF. The CDR3 DNA reads as TGTGCCAGCAGTTGGGAGCTGAGCACAGATACGCAGTATTTT. The chain uses TRBV6-2 or TRBV6-3 and TRBJ2-3; possibly TRBD2 for D (5 bases). CDR3 length: 14 amino acids. Trimming left V 4 bases short and J 0 bases short, with 8 bases between. Germline V gene lookup returns CDR1 MNHEY and CDR2 SVGEGT.

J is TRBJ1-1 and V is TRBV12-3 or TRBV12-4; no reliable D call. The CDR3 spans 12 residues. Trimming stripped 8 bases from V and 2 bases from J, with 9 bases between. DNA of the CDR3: TGTGCCAGCCGTGACGGAAACACTGAAGCTTTCTTT. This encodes CASRDGNTEAFF.

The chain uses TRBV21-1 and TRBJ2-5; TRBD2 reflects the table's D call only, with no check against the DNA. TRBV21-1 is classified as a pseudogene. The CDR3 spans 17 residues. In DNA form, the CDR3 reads TGTGCCAGCAGCCGCAAAGCCGGGACTAGCGGGTTAGAGACCCAGTACTTC. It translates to CASSRKAGTSGLETQYF.

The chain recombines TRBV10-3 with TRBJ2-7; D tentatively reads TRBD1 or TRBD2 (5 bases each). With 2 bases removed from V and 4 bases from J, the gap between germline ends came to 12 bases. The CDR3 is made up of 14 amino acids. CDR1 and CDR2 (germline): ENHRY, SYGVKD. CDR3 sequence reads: CAISEAGTLYEQYF. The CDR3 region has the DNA TGTGCCATCAGTGAGGCAGGGACCTTGTACGAGCAGTACTTC.

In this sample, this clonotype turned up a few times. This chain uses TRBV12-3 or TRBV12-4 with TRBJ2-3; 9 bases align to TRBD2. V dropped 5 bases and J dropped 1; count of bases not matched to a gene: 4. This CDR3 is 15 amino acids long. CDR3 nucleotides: TGTGCCAGCAGTCCCTGGACTAGCGGCACAGATACGCAGTATTTT. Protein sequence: CASSPWTSGTDTQYF.

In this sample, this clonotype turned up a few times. The CDR3 spells CASSSGQGTDTQYF. The CDR3 DNA reads TGTGCCAGCAGTTCCGGACAGGGAACAGATACGCAGTATTTT. The chain carries TRBV6-2 or TRBV6-3 and TRBJ2-3; TRBD1 aligns across 8 bases. CDR1 and CDR2 from the germline V gene are MNHEY and SVGEGT. Losses at the gene ends were 4 bases for V and 3 bases for J; bases not matched to a gene: 3. This CDR3 has 14 amino acids.

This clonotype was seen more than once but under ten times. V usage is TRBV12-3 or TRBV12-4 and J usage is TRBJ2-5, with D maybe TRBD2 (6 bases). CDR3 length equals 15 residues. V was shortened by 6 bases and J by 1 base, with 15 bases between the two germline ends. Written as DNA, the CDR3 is TGTGCCAGCAGGGAGGGCTACACCCCCCAAGAGACCCAGTACTTC. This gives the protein CASREGYTPQETQYF.

Written as DNA, the CDR3 is TGTGCCAGCTCCGGGGAGGGGAAGCCTGGGGCCAACGTCCTGACTTTC. It yields the protein CASSGEGKPGANVLTF. V is TRBV5-6 and J is TRBJ2-6, with TRBD2 identical over 7 bases. The V segment lost 7 bases and the J segment 2 bases; nucleotides outside the gene matches: 9. The CDR3 has 16 residues. Germline V gene data show CDR1 as SGHDT and CDR2 as YYEEEE.

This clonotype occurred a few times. CDR3 residues: CASSQGQGLGNQPQHF. CDR3 in DNA: TGTGCCAGCAGTCAGGGACAGGGTCTAGGCAATCAGCCCCAGCATTTT. The V and J genes are TRBV6-6 and TRBJ1-5; 9 nucleotides line up with TRBD1. V shed 5 bases and J 2 bases; nucleotides not matched to a gene: 7. This CDR3 has 16 residues. CDR1 and CDR2 from the germline V gene are MNHNY and SVGAGI (reference sequence).

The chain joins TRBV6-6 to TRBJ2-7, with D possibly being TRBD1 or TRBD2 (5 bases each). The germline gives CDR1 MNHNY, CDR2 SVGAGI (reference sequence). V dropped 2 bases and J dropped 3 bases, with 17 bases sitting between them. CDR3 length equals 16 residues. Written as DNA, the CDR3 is TGTGCCAGCAGTTACAGGGTTGGGGGTAGTGGCTACGAGCAGTACTTC. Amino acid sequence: CASSYRVGGSGYEQYF.

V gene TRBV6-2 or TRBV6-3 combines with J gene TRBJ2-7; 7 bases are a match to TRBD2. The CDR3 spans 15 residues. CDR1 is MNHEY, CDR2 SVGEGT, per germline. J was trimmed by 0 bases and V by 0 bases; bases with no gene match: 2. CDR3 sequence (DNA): TGTGCCAGCAGTTACTCGGGGGGGATCTCCTACGAGCAGTACTTC. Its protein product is CASSYSGGISYEQYF.

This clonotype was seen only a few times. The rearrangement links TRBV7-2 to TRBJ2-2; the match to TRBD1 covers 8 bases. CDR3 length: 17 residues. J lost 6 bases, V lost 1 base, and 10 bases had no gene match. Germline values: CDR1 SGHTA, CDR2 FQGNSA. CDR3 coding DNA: TGTGCCAGCAGCTTAGAGGCCGGACAGGGTCGGGCCGGGGAGCTGTTTTTT. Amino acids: CASSLEAGQGRAGELFF.

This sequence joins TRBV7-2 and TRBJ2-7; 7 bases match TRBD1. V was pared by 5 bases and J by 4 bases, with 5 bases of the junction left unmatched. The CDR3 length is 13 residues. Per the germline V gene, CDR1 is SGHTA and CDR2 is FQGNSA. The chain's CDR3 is CASSTWTGYEQYF. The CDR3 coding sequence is TGTGCCAGCAGCACCTGGACAGGTTACGAGCAGTACTTC.

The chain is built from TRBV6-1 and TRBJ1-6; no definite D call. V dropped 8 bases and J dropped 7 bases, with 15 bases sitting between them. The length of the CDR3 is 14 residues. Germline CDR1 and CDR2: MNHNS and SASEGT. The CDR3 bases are TGTGCCAGCGGAAGGACCAACGGAAATTCACCCCTCCACTTT. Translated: CASGRTNGNSPLHF.